A single sample gave rise to the 5 T cell receptor beta chains below, sequenced in a study of PD-L1 blockade in urothelial cancer. Using immunoSEQ multiplex PCR, the repertoire was profiled, and TCRdb retains in-frame clones only, with some absent. The sample yields some 100,000 clones, around 93% seen once. The material was PBMCs, obtained around atezolizumab (anti-PD-L1) treatment. The receptors here all came from a woman aged 80 or over with urothelial cancer.

J is TRBJ2-7 and V is TRBV5-4; 7 bases line up with TRBD2. CDR1 and CDR2 from the germline V gene are SGHNT and YYREEE (reference sequence). CDR3 length: 14 residues. Unmatched junction bases numbered 5, after V lost 1 base and J lost 4 bases. The CDR3 loop is CASSLRGSRYEQYF. The CDR3 DNA is TGTGCCAGCAGCTTGCGCGGGAGTAGATACGAGCAGTACTTC.

The chain has TRBV20-1 and TRBJ2-7; tentative D call: TRBD2 (6 bases). Between the trimmed V and J ends, which lost 5 bases and 9 bases, there was a span of 11 bases. The germline CDR1 and CDR2 sequences are DFQATT and SNEGSKA (reference sequence). The CDR3 spans 10 residues. In DNA form, the CDR3 reads TGCAGTGCTTGGGACTTCGTGCAGTACTTC. This translates into CSAWDFVQYF.

J is TRBJ2-1 and V is TRBV6-6; D gene unclear. Germline loops: CDR1 MNHNY, CDR2 SVGAGI (reference sequence). The V end was cut by 2 bases, the J end by 0 bases, with 11 bases between. This CDR3 has 16 amino acids. The CDR3 is CASSYGHPSSYNEQFF. The CDR3 DNA reads TGTGCCAGCAGTTACGGTCACCCGAGCTCCTACAATGAGCAGTTCTTC.

Here the CDR3 DNA reads TGTGCCAGCAGCTTGGGGCTTTTAGGAACAGATACGCAGTATTTT. As protein: CASSLGLLGTDTQYF. This chain joins TRBV7-7 and TRBJ2-3; possible D gene TRBD1, 5 bases. CDR1 and CDR2 from the germline V gene are SSHAT and FNYEAQ (reference sequence). This CDR3 has 15 residues. V lost 3 bases to trimming and J lost 3 bases, with 13 bases between them.

The V and J genes are TRBV9 and TRBJ1-2; TRBD1 matches at 7 bases. The CDR3 totals 15 residues. Per germline, CDR1 SGDLS and CDR2 YYNGEE. With V trimmed by 3 bases and J by 4 bases, 9 bases remained unmatched. The CDR3 region has the DNA TGTGCCAGCAGCGAATCAGACAGGGTGGGCTATGGCTACACCTTC. Protein sequence: CASSESDRVGYGYTF. Looking up the rest from reference TRBV9 and TRBJ1-2 gives the full variable domain: DSGVTQTPKHLITATGQRVTLRCSPRSGDLSVYWYQQSLDQGLQFLIQYYNGEERAKGNILERFSAQQFPDLHSELNLSSLELGDSALYFCASSESDRVGYGYTFGSGTRLTVV.